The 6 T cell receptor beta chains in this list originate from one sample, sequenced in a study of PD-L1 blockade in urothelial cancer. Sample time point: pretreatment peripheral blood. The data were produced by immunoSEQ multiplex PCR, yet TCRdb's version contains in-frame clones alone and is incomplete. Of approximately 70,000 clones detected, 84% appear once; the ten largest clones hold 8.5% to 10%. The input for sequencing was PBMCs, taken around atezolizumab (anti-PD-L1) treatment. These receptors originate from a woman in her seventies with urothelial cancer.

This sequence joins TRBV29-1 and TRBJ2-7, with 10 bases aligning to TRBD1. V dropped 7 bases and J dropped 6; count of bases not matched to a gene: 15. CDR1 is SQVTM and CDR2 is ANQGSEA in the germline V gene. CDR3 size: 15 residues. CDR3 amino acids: CSAVGTGDPRGEQYF. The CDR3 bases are TGCAGCGCCGTGGGGACAGGGGACCCCCGCGGCGAGCAGTACTTC.

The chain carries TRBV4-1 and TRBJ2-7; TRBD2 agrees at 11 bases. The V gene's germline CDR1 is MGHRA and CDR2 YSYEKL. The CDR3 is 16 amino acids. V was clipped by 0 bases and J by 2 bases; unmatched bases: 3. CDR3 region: CASSQELAGGPYEQYF. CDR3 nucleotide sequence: TGCGCCAGCAGCCAAGAGCTAGCGGGGGGACCCTACGAGCAGTACTTC.

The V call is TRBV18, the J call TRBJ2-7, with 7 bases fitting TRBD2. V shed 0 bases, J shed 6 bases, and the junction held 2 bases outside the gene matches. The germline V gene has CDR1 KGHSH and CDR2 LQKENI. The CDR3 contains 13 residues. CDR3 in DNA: TGTGCCAGCTCACCACCGGGGGGGGGCGAGCAGTACTTC. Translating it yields CASSPPGGGEQYF.

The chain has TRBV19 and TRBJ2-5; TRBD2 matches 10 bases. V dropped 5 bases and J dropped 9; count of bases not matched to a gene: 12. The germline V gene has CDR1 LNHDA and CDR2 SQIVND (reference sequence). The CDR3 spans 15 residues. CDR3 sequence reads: CASSVGTSAPRAQYF. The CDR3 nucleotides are TGTGCCAGTAGTGTCGGGACTAGCGCGCCAAGGGCCCAGTACTTC.

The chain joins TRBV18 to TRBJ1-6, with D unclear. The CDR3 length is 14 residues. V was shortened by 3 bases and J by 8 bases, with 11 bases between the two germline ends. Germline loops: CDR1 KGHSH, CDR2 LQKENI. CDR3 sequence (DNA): TGTGCCAGCTCACCTGCTGGAGGTGATTCACCCCTCCACTTT. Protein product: CASSPAGGDSPLHF.

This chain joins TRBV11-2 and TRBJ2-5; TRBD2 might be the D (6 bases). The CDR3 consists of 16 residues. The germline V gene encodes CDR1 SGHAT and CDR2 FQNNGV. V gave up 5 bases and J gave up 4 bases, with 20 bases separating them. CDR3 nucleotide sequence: TGTGCCAGCAGCATCACCCGGGACTCCGCGATAGAGACCCAGTACTTC. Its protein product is CASSITRDSAIETQYF.